This TCR beta chain was observed in a study of T cell responses to AZD1222 COVID-19 vaccine. Study-wide results and limits: Targeting of unmutated variant regions was reportedly seen in nearly half of spike-specific TCRs. After two AZD1222 doses, spike-specific TCR breadth and depth rose versus day 0.

Here immunoSEQ multiplex PCR was the method, and the copy in TCRdb shows in-frame clones only, minus some. In the table there are approximately 190,000 clones, around 94% of which are singletons. Concerning this clone: Its antigen is undetermined.

V dropped 6 bases and J dropped 7 bases, with 9 bases sitting between them. CDR1 is SNHLY and CDR2 is FYNNEI in the germline V gene. The CDR3 extends over 12 amino acids. The receptor's source is an adult in good health. The V gene is TRBV2, the J gene TRBJ1-4, with D uncertain. The sequences come from peripheral blood, collected on day 0 of AZD1222 vaccination. The CDR3 DNA follows: TGTGCCAGCAGGGGTGATGGTGAAAAACTGTTTTTT. Translation gives CASRGDGEKLFF.